This TCR beta chain was captured by sequencing in a study of cytomegalovirus exposure and HLA in healthy donors. With 60 Vbeta and 13 Jbeta primers, the PCR was carried out. Only in-frame clones appear in the TCRdb table, and some are missing; sequencing was by immunoSEQ multiplex PCR. The sample records 100,000 to 150,000 clones, roughly 77% being singletons. Note on this clone: No antigen is known for it.

Per the germline V gene, CDR1 is SGHVS and CDR2 is FQNEAQ. Losses at the gene ends were 5 bases for V and 6 bases for J; bases not matched to a gene: 4. This CDR3 has 12 amino acids. General study points: Overall, about 160 TCR beta chains were annotated as cytomegalovirus-associated. Reported results showed that the classifier diagnosed cytomegalovirus status with high specificity and sensitivity.

The rearrangement links TRBV7-8 to TRBJ2-7, with 7 bases identical to TRBD2. The specimen sequenced was PBMCs. This receptor was taken from a man in his late teens or twenties in good health and CMV-seronegative. The CDR3 protein is CASSPGRLEQYF. CDR3 nucleotide sequence: TGTGCCAGCAGCCCCGGGAGGCTCGAGCAGTACTTC.